This TCR beta chain was captured by sequencing in a study of T-cell memory formation after mild COVID-19. Across the whole study: The study found TCR clusters largely donor specific.

TCRdb ran MiXCR on the 5' RACE reads and lists one entry per CDR3 protein. The sample records approximately 500,000 distinct CDR3 sequences, about 23% being singletons. V lost 1 base, J lost 7 bases, and 11 bases lay in between. CDR1 and CDR2 (germline): SGHTA, FQGNSA. This CDR3 spans 14 amino acids. This clonotype was picked up many times. As yet, its antigen is unknown. Study conclusions and caveats: The CD4+ clones that contracted clustered mainly within CM and EM, and the CD8+ clones concentrated in EMRA. Clonal second-wave expansions that peaked on day 37 had unconfirmed SARS-CoV-2 specificity.

This sequence originates from an adult woman who had mild COVID-19 (a few samples of this study predate the infection). Cell type and time point are not known. Sequenced: PBMCs or a T cell subset sorted from them (not recorded which). This rearrangement joins TRBV7-2 to TRBJ1-5; D ambiguous. The CDR3 bases are TGTGCCAGCAGCTTAGGGGGAGGCGGCCAGCCCCAGCATTTT. Encoded protein: CASSLGGGGQPQHF.